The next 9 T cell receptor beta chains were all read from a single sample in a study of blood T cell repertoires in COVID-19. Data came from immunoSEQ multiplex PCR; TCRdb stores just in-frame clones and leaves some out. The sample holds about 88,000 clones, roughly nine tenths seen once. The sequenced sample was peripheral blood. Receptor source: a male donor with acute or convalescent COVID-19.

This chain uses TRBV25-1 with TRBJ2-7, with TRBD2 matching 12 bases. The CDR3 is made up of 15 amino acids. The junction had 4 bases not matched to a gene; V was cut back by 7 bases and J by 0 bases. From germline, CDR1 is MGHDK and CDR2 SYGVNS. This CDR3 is CASTPSGGDSYEQYF. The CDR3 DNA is TGTGCCAGCACTCCTAGCGGGGGGGACTCCTACGAGCAGTACTTC.

In DNA, the CDR3 is TGTGCCAGTAGTGCGGGACAGGGGGCCGGTGAAAAACTGTTTTTT. It encodes CASSAGQGAGEKLFF. The V and J genes are TRBV19 and TRBJ1-4; TRBD1 matches at 12 bases. Germline loops: CDR1 LNHDA, CDR2 SQIVND (reference sequence). The CDR3 has 15 residues. The ends lost 5 bases at V and 7 bases at J; junction bases unmatched: 5.

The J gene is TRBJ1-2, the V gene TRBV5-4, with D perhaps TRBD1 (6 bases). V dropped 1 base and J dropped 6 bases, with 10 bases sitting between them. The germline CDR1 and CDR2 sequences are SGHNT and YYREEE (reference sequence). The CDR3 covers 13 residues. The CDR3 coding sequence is TGTGCCAGCAGCTTGCGGACAGCTGATGGCTACACCTTC. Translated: CASSLRTADGYTF.

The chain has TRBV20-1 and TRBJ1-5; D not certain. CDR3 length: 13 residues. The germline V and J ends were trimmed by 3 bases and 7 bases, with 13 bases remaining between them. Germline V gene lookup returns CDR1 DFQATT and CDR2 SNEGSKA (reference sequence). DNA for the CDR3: TGCAGTGCTAGTTTCGGGGTCGGCCAGCCCCAGCATTTT. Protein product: CSASFGVGQPQHF.

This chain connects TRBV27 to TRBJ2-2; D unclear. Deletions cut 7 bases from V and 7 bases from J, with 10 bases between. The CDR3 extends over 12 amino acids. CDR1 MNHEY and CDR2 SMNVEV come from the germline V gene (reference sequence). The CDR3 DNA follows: TGTGCCAGCACTCGGAGAGGCGGGGAGCTGTTTTTT. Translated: CASTRRGGELFF.

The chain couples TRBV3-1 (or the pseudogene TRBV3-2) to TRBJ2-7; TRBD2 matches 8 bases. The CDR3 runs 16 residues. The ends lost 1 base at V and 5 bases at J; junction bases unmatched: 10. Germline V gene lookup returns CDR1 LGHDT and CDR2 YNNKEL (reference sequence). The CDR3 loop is CASSQVTSGGGNEQYF. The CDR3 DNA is TGTGCCAGCAGCCAAGTAACCAGCGGGGGAGGTAACGAGCAGTACTTC.

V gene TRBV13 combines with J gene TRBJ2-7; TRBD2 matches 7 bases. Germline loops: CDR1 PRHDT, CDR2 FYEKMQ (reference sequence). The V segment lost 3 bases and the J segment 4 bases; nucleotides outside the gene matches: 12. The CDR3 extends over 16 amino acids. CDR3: CASSFGRARGGYEQYF. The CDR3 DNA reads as TGTGCCAGCAGCTTCGGGCGGGCCCGCGGGGGTTACGAGCAGTACTTC.

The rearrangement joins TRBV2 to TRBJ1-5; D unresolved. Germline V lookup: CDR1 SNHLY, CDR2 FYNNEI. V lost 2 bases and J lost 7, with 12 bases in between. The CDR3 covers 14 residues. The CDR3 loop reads CASSERREAQPQHF. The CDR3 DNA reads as TGTGCCAGCAGTGAACGCAGAGAGGCCCAGCCCCAGCATTTT. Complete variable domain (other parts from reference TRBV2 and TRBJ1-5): EPEVTQTPSHQVTQMGQEVILRCVPISNHLYFYWYRQILGQKVEFLVSFYNNEISEKSEIFDDQFSVERPDGSNFTLKIRSTKLEDSAMYFCASSERREAQPQHFGDGTRLSIL.

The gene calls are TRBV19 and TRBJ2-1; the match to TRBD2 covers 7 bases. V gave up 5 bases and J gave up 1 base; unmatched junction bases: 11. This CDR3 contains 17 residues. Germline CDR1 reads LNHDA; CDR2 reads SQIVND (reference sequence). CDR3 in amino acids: CASSPRGRGRSYNEQFF. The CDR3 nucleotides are TGTGCCAGTAGTCCGCGGGGGAGGGGACGATCCTACAATGAGCAGTTCTTC.